The rows below give T cell receptor beta chains drawn from one sample of a study of T cell responses to AZD1222 COVID-19 vaccine. Assay used: immunoSEQ multiplex PCR; TCRdb lists only in-frame clones, some missing. Of about 110,000 clones in the sample, roughly 84% were seen once. Sequenced material: peripheral blood, taken on day 0 of AZD1222 vaccination. Receptor source: an adult in good health. The CDR3 runs from the conserved cysteine through the conserved F or W. D genes are given only for firm matches. Rows give clone size only sometimes, using once, few, many, or a class for an expanded clone.

V: TRBV7-2; D: TRBD1; J: TRBJ1-1; size: .; DNA: TGTGCCAGCAGAGCCCAGACAGGGAGGACTGAAGCTTTCTTT; CDR3: CASRAQTGRTEAFF
V: TRBV4-1; D: .; J: TRBJ1-4; size: .; DNA: TGCGCCAGCAGCCGAACCAAACAGGGTGAAAATGAAAAACTGTTTTTT; CDR3: CASSRTKQGENEKLFF
V: TRBV6-5; D: .; J: TRBJ1-1; size: .; DNA: TGTGCCAGCAGGTTACATGGGAACACTGAAGCTTTCTTT; CDR3: CASRLHGNTEAFF
V: TRBV6-5; D: TRBD1; J: TRBJ2-2; size: .; DNA: TGTGCCAGCAGAACACAGGGGGCGTCACACGGGGAGCTGTTTTTT; CDR3: CASRTQGASHGELFF
V: TRBV4-2; D: .; J: TRBJ1-2; size: .; DNA: TGTGCCAGCAGCCAAGATTGGGGGGGTTCGGGAGGCTACACCTTC; CDR3: CASSQDWGGSGGYTF
V: TRBV5-4; D: .; J: TRBJ1-2; size: .; DNA: TGTGCCAGCAGCTTAGGTGGAATGGGGGGAGGAGACTATGGCTACACCTTC; CDR3: CASSLGGMGGGDYGYTF
V: TRBV9; D: .; J: TRBJ1-2; size: .; DNA: TGTGCCAGCAGCGTAACCTACTATGGCTACACCTTC; CDR3: CASSVTYYGYTF
V: TRBV7-9; D: .; J: TRBJ1-3; size: .; DNA: TGTGCCAGCAGCCTCCAGTATACAGGGTCTGGAAACACCATATATTTT; CDR3: CASSLQYTGSGNTIYF
V: TRBV3-1/TRBV3-2; D: TRBD2; J: TRBJ2-3; size: .; DNA: TGTGCCAGCAGCCAGCCGGGACTAGGGGTCAGACATACGCAGTATTTT; CDR3: CASSQPGLGVRHTQYF
V: TRBV6-5; D: TRBD1; J: TRBJ1-2; size: few; DNA: TGTGCCAGCAACGGCGGAAGGGGGCGCGATGGCTACACCTTC; CDR3: CASNGGRGRDGYTF
V: TRBV30; D: .; J: TRBJ1-3; size: .; DNA: TGTGCCTGGAGTACCGGGCCCACCTTCTCTGGAAACACCATATATTTT; CDR3: CAWSTGPTFSGNTIYF
V: TRBV20-1; D: .; J: TRBJ2-7; size: .; DNA: TGCAGTGCTAGTCAGGGACTCTCCTACGAGCAGTACTTC; CDR3: CSASQGLSYEQYF
V: TRBV18; D: TRBD1; J: TRBJ1-1; size: few; DNA: TGTGCCAGCTCACCGGCGGGACAGGGGATTGGGTGGACTGAAGCTTTCTTT; CDR3: CASSPAGQGIGWTEAFF
V: TRBV5-5; D: .; J: TRBJ1-5; size: .; DNA: TGTGCCAGCAGCACCTCCACAGGGATCAATCAGCCCCAGCATTTT; CDR3: CASSTSTGINQPQHF
V: TRBV6-5; D: TRBD1; J: TRBJ1-2; size: .; DNA: TGTGCCAGCAGTCCAAGACAGGGGGCCTATGGCTACACCTTC; CDR3: CASSPRQGAYGYTF
V: TRBV5-4; D: TRBD1; J: TRBJ2-7; size: .; DNA: TGTGCCAGCAGCCCGTACCAGGGGGCCTGGTACGAGCAGTACTTC; CDR3: CASSPYQGAWYEQYF
V: TRBV28; D: .; J: TRBJ2-5; size: few; DNA: TGTGCCAGCAAACAGGCAGGGGCCCAAGAGACCCAGTACTTC; CDR3: CASKQAGAQETQYF
V: TRBV3-1/TRBV3-2; D: .; J: TRBJ1-1; size: .; DNA: TGTGCCAGCAGCCCTCGAGCCGCCGGTTTGAACACTGAAGCTTTCTTT; CDR3: CASSPRAAGLNTEAFF
V: TRBV5-4; D: TRBD1; J: TRBJ1-3; size: .; DNA: TGTGCCAGCAGCCCGGGACCGGCGTCAGGGGGACCGGGGACCATATATTTT; CDR3: CASSPGPASGGPGTIYF
V: TRBV5-4; D: .; J: TRBJ1-5; size: .; DNA: TGTGCCAGCAGCTTTCTGAGGGAACATAGCAATCAGCCCCAGCATTTT; CDR3: CASSFLREHSNQPQHF
V: TRBV12-3/TRBV12-4; D: .; J: TRBJ1-6; size: .; DNA: TGTGCCAGCAGTACCTTGACAGATTCACCCCTCCACTTT; CDR3: CASSTLTDSPLHF
V: TRBV30; D: .; J: TRBJ1-6; size: .; DNA: TGTGCCTGGAGCCGGGATGATTCACCCCTCCACTTT; CDR3: CAWSRDDSPLHF
V: TRBV4-1; D: .; J: TRBJ1-2; size: .; DNA: TGCGCCAGCAGCCAGACTCAGGGGTACTATGGCTACACCTTC; CDR3: CASSQTQGYYGYTF
V: TRBV30; D: .; J: TRBJ1-1; size: once; DNA: TGTGCCTGGATGGTGAACACTGAAGCTTTCTTT; CDR3: CAWMVNTEAFF
V: TRBV2; D: .; J: TRBJ2-7; size: .; DNA: TGTGCCAGCAGGACCTACGAGCAGTACTTC; CDR3: CASRTYEQYF
V: TRBV6-6; D: .; J: TRBJ2-1; size: few; DNA: TGTGCCAGCGGGGCGGGTCGACTATACAATGAGCAGTTCTTC; CDR3: CASGAGRLYNEQFF
V: TRBV6-5; D: .; J: TRBJ2-7; size: .; DNA: TGTGCCAGCAGTTACTATGGGGGACGTTCGTCCTACGAGCAGTACTTC; CDR3: CASSYYGGRSSYEQYF
V: TRBV7-2; D: .; J: TRBJ2-1; size: .; DNA: TGTGCCAGCAGCTCCTTTGAGGGGCCCCAGTTCTTC; CDR3: CASSSFEGPQFF
V: TRBV5-6; D: TRBD1; J: TRBJ2-2; size: .; DNA: TGTGCCAGCAGCTTGGAGGGACAGGGGACCGGGGAGCTGTTTTTT; CDR3: CASSLEGQGTGELFF
V: TRBV2; D: TRBD2; J: TRBJ2-1; size: few; DNA: TGTGCCAGCAGTGAACGGTCGGGGGGATACGATGAGCAGTTCTTC; CDR3: CASSERSGGYDEQFF
V: TRBV7-3; D: TRBD2; J: TRBJ2-3; size: .; DNA: TGTGCCAGCAGCTCCACTAGCGGGGGGAATTGGCGCACAGATACGCAGTATTTT; CDR3: CASSSTSGGNWRTDTQYF
V: TRBV27; D: .; J: TRBJ1-5; size: .; DNA: TGTGCCAGCAGGAGACACAGGGATAGCAATCAGCCCCAGCATTTT; CDR3: CASRRHRDSNQPQHF
V: TRBV12-3/TRBV12-4; D: .; J: TRBJ2-7; size: .; DNA: TGTGCCAGCACGTACGAGCAGTACTTC; CDR3: CASTYEQYF
V: TRBV7-9; D: .; J: TRBJ1-1; size: .; DNA: TGTGCCAGCAGACCCGAAGCATCGGGACCTGAAGCTTTCTTT; CDR3: CASRPEASGPEAFF
V: TRBV7-2; D: .; J: TRBJ1-4; size: .; DNA: TGTGCCAGCAGCCAGAACGTGGCGGGGGGGGAAAAACTGTTTTTT; CDR3: CASSQNVAGGEKLFF
V: TRBV5-4; D: .; J: TRBJ1-6; size: few; DNA: TGTGCCAGCACCAACAGGGAGTCTTGGAATTCACCCCTCCACTTT; CDR3: CASTNRESWNSPLHF
V: TRBV5-6; D: .; J: TRBJ1-4; size: .; DNA: TGTGCCAGCAGCTTGTGGGGCGCAGCAACTAATGAAAAACTGTTTTTT; CDR3: CASSLWGAATNEKLFF
V: TRBV6-5; D: TRBD1; J: TRBJ1-1; size: .; DNA: TGTGCCAGCAGGCAGGGACAGGAGACCACTGAAGCTTTCTTT; CDR3: CASRQGQETTEAFF
V: TRBV4-1; D: .; J: TRBJ1-4; size: .; DNA: TGCGCCAGCAGCCAAGGGACCTCATATGAAAAACTGTTTTTT; CDR3: CASSQGTSYEKLFF
V: TRBV18; D: .; J: TRBJ2-7; size: .; DNA: TGTGCCAGCTCGGCCACCTCCTCCACCTACGAGCAGTACTTC; CDR3: CASSATSSTYEQYF
V: TRBV6-2/TRBV6-3; D: .; J: TRBJ2-7; size: once; DNA: TGTGCCAGCAGTTACTCGAATCGGGTCGAGCAGTACTTC; CDR3: CASSYSNRVEQYF
V: TRBV11-2; D: TRBD1; J: TRBJ2-1; size: .; DNA: TGTGCCAGCAGCTTAGCTGCAGGGGGCCAGGGTGAGCAGTTCTTC; CDR3: CASSLAAGGQGEQFF
V: TRBV18; D: .; J: TRBJ1-4; size: .; DNA: TGTGCCAGCTCACCACCAGAGATAGGGTTTGAAAAACTGTTTTTT; CDR3: CASSPPEIGFEKLFF
V: TRBV5-8; D: .; J: TRBJ1-1; size: .; DNA: TGTGCCAGCAGCTTGGGCGAAGCTTTCTTT; CDR3: CASSLGEAFF
V: TRBV20-1; D: TRBD1; J: TRBJ2-1; size: .; DNA: TGCAGTGCTAGTGCGGGACAGGTTTACAATGAGCAGTTCTTC; CDR3: CSASAGQVYNEQFF
V: TRBV15; D: TRBD1; J: TRBJ1-1; size: .; DNA: TGTGCCACCAGCCCCAACAGAGTAACCGGGACAGTGAACACTGAAGCTTTCTTT; CDR3: CATSPNRVTGTVNTEAFF
V: TRBV2; D: .; J: TRBJ1-3; size: .; DNA: TGTGCCAGCAGTGAATTAGGTGTCGGTGGAAACACCATATATTTT; CDR3: CASSELGVGGNTIYF